These 19 T cell receptor beta chains share one sample of origin, sequenced in a study of pediatric ulcerative colitis. Repertoires were generated with immunoSEQ multiplex PCR, while TCRdb's copy carries only in-frame clones and drops some. The sample includes roughly 14,000 clones, over 80% seen only once; the top ten take approximately 0.92%. The sample taken for sequencing was blood. The receptors here all came from a boy aged 10-17 years with moderate ulcerative colitis.

The V and J genes are TRBV21-1 and TRBJ1-2; TRBD1, the table's D call, was not compared with the DNA. TRBV21-1 is termed a pseudogene. The CDR3 runs 10 residues. In nucleotides, the CDR3 is TGTGCCAGCGGGGGCGGAGGCTACACCTTC. Its protein product is CASGGGGYTF.

The rearrangement uses TRBV28 and TRBJ2-1, with 8 bases that match TRBD1. In germline, CDR1 is MDHEN, CDR2 SYDVKM. This CDR3 region has 13 residues. The CDR3 nucleotides read TGTGCGGCCCAGGGGGCGACCTACAATGAGCAGTTCTTC. Its protein product is CAAQGATYNEQFF.

The CDR3 DNA reads as TGTGCCAGCAGCTTAGGGGGTCCCTATCGCACAGATACGCAGTATTTT. Amino acids: CASSLGGPYRTDTQYF. The rearrangement links TRBV7-9 to TRBJ2-3; no clear D gene. Trimming shortened V by 1 base and J by 1 base, and 12 bases separated the two germline ends. Germline CDR1 and CDR2: SEHNR and FQNEAQ (reference sequence). This CDR3 has 16 amino acids.

This chain links TRBV5-4 with TRBJ2-1; 11 bases map to TRBD1. CDR1 is SGHNT and CDR2 is YYREEE in the germline V gene (reference sequence). This CDR3 contains 16 residues. V was pared by 4 bases and J by 2 bases, with 5 bases of the junction left unmatched. As DNA, the CDR3 is TGTGCCAGCAGCACCGAGGACAGGGGGCCCTACAATGAGCAGTTCTTC. Protein: CASSTEDRGPYNEQFF.

The chain is built from TRBV2 and TRBJ1-4; TRBD1 matches at 9 bases. Unmatched junction bases numbered 5, after V lost 4 bases and J lost 8 bases. Germline CDR1 is SNHLY and CDR2 is FYNNEI. The CDR3 covers 14 residues. CDR3 sequence (DNA): TGTGCCAGCAGTGGACAGGGGGGAAGGGAAAAACTGTTTTTT. It specifies CASSGQGGREKLFF.

V and J are TRBV7-8 and TRBJ2-1, with no clear D. The CDR3 covers 17 residues. The germline V gene has CDR1 SGHVS and CDR2 FQNEAQ. Deletions cut 1 base from V and 3 bases from J, with 16 bases between. This chain's CDR3 is CASSLVNRKALYNEQFF. The CDR3 coding sequence is TGTGCCAGCAGCTTAGTTAATCGAAAAGCCCTCTACAATGAGCAGTTCTTC. Together with reference TRBV7-8 and TRBJ2-1, the CDR3 gives the full variable domain: GAGVSQSPRYKVAKRGQDVALRCDPISGHVSLFWYQQALGQGPEFLTYFQNEAQLDKSGLPSDRFFAERPEGSVSTLKIQRTQQEDSAVYLCASSLVNRKALYNEQFFGPGTRLTVL.

In its sample, this clone was seen once. V and J are TRBV6-1 and TRBJ1-2; 7 positions match TRBD1. This CDR3 has 14 residues. The germline V gene encodes CDR1 MNHNS and CDR2 SASEGT. V was pared by 0 bases and J by 8 bases, with 6 bases of the junction left unmatched. CDR3 in amino acids: CASSEALQGGGYTF. The CDR3 DNA is TGTGCCAGCAGTGAAGCGCTCCAAGGGGGCGGCTACACCTTC.

The rearrangement links TRBV15 to TRBJ2-7; D is uncertain. This CDR3 is built from 12 residues. V was pared by 0 bases and J by 3 bases, with 3 bases between. From germline, CDR1 is LNHNV and CDR2 YYDKDF (reference sequence). DNA of the CDR3: TGTGCCACCAGCAGAGATCGCTACGAGCAGTACTTC. The encoded protein is CATSRDRYEQYF.

The CDR3 loop is CASSPGQVYNEQFF. DNA of the CDR3: TGTGCCAGTAGTCCGGGACAGGTTTACAATGAGCAGTTCTTC. J is TRBJ2-1 and V is TRBV19; 8 nucleotides line up with TRBD1. Looked up from germline, CDR1 is LNHDA and CDR2 is SQIVND (reference sequence). The CDR3 is 14 residues long. The V gene end was trimmed by 5 bases and the J gene end by 4 bases; junction bases not matched to a gene: 4.

This clone has only one observation. The chain recombines TRBV30 with TRBJ1-5, with D possibly being TRBD1 (6 bases). The CDR3 sequence is 12 residues long. Trimming removed 4 bases at V and 3 bases at J, with 7 bases between. In germline, CDR1 is GTSNPN, CDR2 SVGIG (reference sequence). The CDR3 region has the DNA TGTGCCTGGAACAGGGCCAATCAGCCCCAGCATTTT. It encodes CAWNRANQPQHF. The full variable domain, its missing parts supplied by reference TRBV30 and TRBJ1-5, is SQTIHQWPATLVQPVGSPLSLECTVEGTSNPNLYWYRQAAGRGLQLLFYSVGIGQISSEVPQNLSASRPQDRQFILSSKKLLLSDSGFYLCAWNRANQPQHFGDGTRLSIL.

The chain joins TRBV11-3 to TRBJ2-1, with 9 bases matching TRBD2. CDR1 and CDR2 from the germline V gene are SGHNT and YENEEA. The J segment lost 1 base and the V segment lost 3 bases, leaving 4 bases of the junction unmatched. The CDR3 contains 16 residues. The CDR3 protein is CASSLDLAGSYNEQFF. For the CDR3, the DNA is TGTGCCAGCAGCTTGGATCTAGCGGGGTCCTACAATGAGCAGTTCTTC.

DNA of the CDR3: TGTGCCAGCAGTGAGGACAGGGAGGAAGGCTACACCTTC. This encodes CASSEDREEGYTF. V gene TRBV6-1 combines with J gene TRBJ1-2; TRBD1 matches 8 bases. The V and J ends lost 3 bases and 8 bases, in that order; junction bases with no gene match: 5. The CDR3 is 13 residues long. Germline CDR1 and CDR2: MNHNS and SASEGT.

This clone has just one count. The chain has TRBV30 and TRBJ2-5; perhaps TRBD1 as D (6 bases). Germline values: CDR1 GTSNPN, CDR2 SVGIG (reference sequence). The ends were cut back, 7 bases at V and 5 bases at J, with 17 bases in the middle. The CDR3 is 13 amino acids. The CDR3, as DNA: TGTGCCTCCCGCCGGGGCCAGGGGGAGACCCAGTACTTC. This gives the protein CASRRGQGETQYF. The variable domain in full, with the rest retrieved from reference TRBV30 and TRBJ2-5, is SQTIHQWPATLVQPVGSPLSLECTVEGTSNPNLYWYRQAAGRGLQLLFYSVGIGQISSEVPQNLSASRPQDRQFILSSKKLLLSDSGFYLCASRRGQGETQYFGPGTRLLVL.

The genes are TRBV28 and TRBJ2-4; D possibly corresponds to TRBD2 (5 bases). Trimming removed 6 bases at V and 7 bases at J, with 10 bases between. The CDR3 is 12 amino acids. The germline gives CDR1 MDHEN, CDR2 SYDVKM. CDR3 loop: CASREGSNIQYF. CDR3 DNA: TGTGCCAGCAGGGAAGGGAGTAACATTCAGTACTTC.

This sequence joins TRBV27 and TRBJ1-1, with 7 bases aligning to TRBD1. CDR3 length: 16 residues. Trimming removed 2 bases from V and 0 bases from J; junction bases left unmatched: 6. Germline V lookup: CDR1 MNHEY, CDR2 SMNVEV (reference sequence). Here the CDR3 DNA reads TGTGCCAGCAGTTTAAGACAGGGCTATTTGAACACTGAAGCTTTCTTT. Encoded protein: CASSLRQGYLNTEAFF.

In its sample, this clone was seen a few times. The V gene is TRBV4-2, the J gene TRBJ1-2; 8 nucleotides match TRBD1. Germline values: CDR1 LGHNA, CDR2 YNFKEQ. The J segment lost 5 bases and the V segment lost 4 bases, leaving 9 bases of the junction unmatched. CDR3 size: 15 residues. For the CDR3, the DNA is TGTGCCAGCAGCCCGATGGACAGGGCGGCTTATGGCTACACCTTC. Its translation is CASSPMDRAAYGYTF.

This clone was observed once. This chain connects TRBV27 to TRBJ1-3; no reliable D call. The V end was cut by 3 bases, the J end by 8 bases, with 14 bases between. The CDR3 has 14 amino acids. Germline assignment: CDR1 MNHEY and CDR2 SMNVEV (reference sequence). CDR3 sequence: CASSLRGWSDTIYF. The CDR3 nucleotides read TGTGCCAGCAGTTTGCGGGGATGGTCGGACACCATATATTTT.

The chain couples TRBV28 to TRBJ2-7, with TRBD2 identical over 7 bases. CDR3 size: 15 residues. V shed 5 bases and J 3 bases; nucleotides not matched to a gene: 10. Germline CDR1 MDHEN, CDR2 SYDVKM. CDR3 sequence reads: CASSLPGGGSYEQYF. The CDR3 region has the DNA TGTGCCAGCAGTCTCCCTGGGGGGGGTAGCTACGAGCAGTACTTC.

The chain employs TRBV28 and TRBJ2-7, with D tentatively TRBD2 (6 bases). Trimming removed 6 bases from V and 2 bases from J, with 11 bases in between. Per germline, CDR1 MDHEN and CDR2 SYDVKM. This CDR3 has 13 residues. CDR3 nucleotide sequence: TGTGCCAGCAGGACCGGGAGCGCCTACGAGCAGTACTTC. As protein: CASRTGSAYEQYF.